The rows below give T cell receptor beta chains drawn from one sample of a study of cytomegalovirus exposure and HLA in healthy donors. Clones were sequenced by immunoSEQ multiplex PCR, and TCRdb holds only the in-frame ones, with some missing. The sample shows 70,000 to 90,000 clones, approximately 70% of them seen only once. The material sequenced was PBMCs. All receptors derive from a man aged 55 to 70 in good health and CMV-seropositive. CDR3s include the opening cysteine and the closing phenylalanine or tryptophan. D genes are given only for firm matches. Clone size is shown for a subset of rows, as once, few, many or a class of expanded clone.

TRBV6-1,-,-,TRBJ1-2,TGTGCCAGCAGGGGTAACAGGGACCCGTCGTATGGCTACACCTTC,CASRGNRDPSYGYTF
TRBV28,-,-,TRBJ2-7,TGTGCCAGCAGCCTGGGAGGCTACGAGCAGTACTTC,CASSLGGYEQYF
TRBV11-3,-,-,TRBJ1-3,TGTGCCAGCAGCCAGGGATCTGGAAACACCATATATTTT,CASSQGSGNTIYF
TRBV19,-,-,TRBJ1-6,TGTGCCAGTAGTATTCAGGGGCGTAATTCACCCCTCCACTTT,CASSIQGRNSPLHF
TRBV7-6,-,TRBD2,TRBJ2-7,TGTGCCAGCAGCCCGGGACTAGCGGGGGGGCAGGGCGAGCAGTACTTC,CASSPGLAGGQGEQYF
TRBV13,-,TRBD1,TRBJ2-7,TGTGCCAGCAGCTTAGGGGGGGCGGGACAGGGATCCTACGAGCAGTACTTC,CASSLGGAGQGSYEQYF
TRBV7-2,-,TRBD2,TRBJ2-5,TGTGCCAGCAGCTTAGAGCTAGCGGCTCAAGAGACCCAGTACTTC,CASSLELAAQETQYF
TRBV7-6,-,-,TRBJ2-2,TGTGCCAGCCACGGGGTCCTGGACACCGGGGAGCTGTTTTTT,CASHGVLDTGELFF
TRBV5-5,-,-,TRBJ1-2,TGTGCCAGCAGCTTTGCGGGTGGCTATGGCTACACCTTC,CASSFAGGYGYTF
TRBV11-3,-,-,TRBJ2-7,TGTGCCAGCAGCTTAGGACAATCCGAGCAGTACTTC,CASSLGQSEQYF
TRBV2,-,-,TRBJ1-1,TGTGCCAGCAGTGCAGGTAGCGGTGAAGCTTTCTTT,CASSAGSGEAFF
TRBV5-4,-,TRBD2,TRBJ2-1,TGTGCCAGCAGCGGGGGACTAGCGGGTTACAATGAGCAGTTCTTC,CASSGGLAGYNEQFF
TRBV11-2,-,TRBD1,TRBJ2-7,TGTGCCAGCAGCTCACAGGGGCCCTCCTACGAGCAGTACTTC,CASSSQGPSYEQYF
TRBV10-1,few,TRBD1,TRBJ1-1,TGCGCCAGCAAAGGACAGGGATCGAACACTGAAGCTTTCTTT,CASKGQGSNTEAFF
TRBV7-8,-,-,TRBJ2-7,TGTGCCAGCAGCTTAGCGTCTTCCTACGAGCAGTACTTC,CASSLASSYEQYF
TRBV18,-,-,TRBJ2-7,TGTGCCAGCTCACGTTCGGACAACTACGAGCAGTACTTC,CASSRSDNYEQYF
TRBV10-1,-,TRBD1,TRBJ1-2,TGCGCCAGCAGTGAGTCGACAGGGGGGTATTATGGCTACACCTTC,CASSESTGGYYGYTF
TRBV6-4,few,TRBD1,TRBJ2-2,TGTGCCAGCAGCGATACAGGGGTAGAGCTGTTTTTT,CASSDTGVELFF
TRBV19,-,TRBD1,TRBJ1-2,TGTGCCAGTACCCAAGCGGTGGGGACAGCGTCTAACTATGGCTACACCTTC,CASTQAVGTASNYGYTF
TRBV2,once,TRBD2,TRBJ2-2,TGTGCCAGCACTGAGCGGGAGTACACCGGGGAGCTGTTTTTT,CASTEREYTGELFF
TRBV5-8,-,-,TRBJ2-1,TGTGCCAGCAGCATCGGGACCTACAATGAGCAGTTCTTC,CASSIGTYNEQFF
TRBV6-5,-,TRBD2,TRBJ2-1,TGTGCCAGCAGTGGAGCGGGGGGGCGCAATGAGCAGTTCTTC,CASSGAGGRNEQFF
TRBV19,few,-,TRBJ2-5,TGTGCCAGTAGTATTATCGGAGAGACCCAGTACTTC,CASSIIGETQYF
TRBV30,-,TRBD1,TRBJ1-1,TGTGCCTGGGCGACAGGGGGGATCACTGAAGCTTTCTTT,CAWATGGITEAFF
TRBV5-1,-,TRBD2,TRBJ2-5,TGCGCCAGCAGCTTGGCGGCTAGCGGGGTACGTGAGACCCAGTACTTC,CASSLAASGVRETQYF
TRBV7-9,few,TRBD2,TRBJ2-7,TGTGCCAGCAGCTCACCCCGCAAGCGGGAGGTCTACGAGCAGTACTTC,CASSSPRKREVYEQYF
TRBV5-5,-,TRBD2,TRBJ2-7,TGTGCCAGCAGCTTCTACGGGGGGAGCTCCTACGAGCAGTACTTC,CASSFYGGSSYEQYF
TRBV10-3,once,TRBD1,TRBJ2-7,TGTGCCATCAGTGTCCTCGACAGGGGGCAAAGCTACGAGCAGTACTTC,CAISVLDRGQSYEQYF
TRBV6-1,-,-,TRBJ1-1,TGTGCCAGCAGTGGCAGCGGTGGGACTGAAGCTTTCTTT,CASSGSGGTEAFF
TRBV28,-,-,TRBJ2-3,TGTGCCAGCACTTCATATACTAGCACAGATACGCAGTATTTT,CASTSYTSTDTQYF
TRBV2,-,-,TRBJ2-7,TGTGCCAGCAGTTTAGACAGGATAACCTACGAGCAGTACTTC,CASSLDRITYEQYF
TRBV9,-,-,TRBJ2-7,TGTGCCAGCAGCGTAGTTTGCTCTAATCCCTACGAGCAGTACTTC,CASSVVCSNPYEQYF
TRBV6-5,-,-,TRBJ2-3,TGTGCCAGCAGTTACTCGAGACTCACTAGCACAGATACGCAGTATTTT,CASSYSRLTSTDTQYF
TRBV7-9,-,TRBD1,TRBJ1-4,TGTGCCAGCAGCAAGAGACAGGGGGCGAGGGAAAAACTGTTTTTT,CASSKRQGAREKLFF
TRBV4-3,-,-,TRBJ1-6,TGCGCCAGCAGCCAAGGGACAGATAATTCACCCCTCCACTTT,CASSQGTDNSPLHF
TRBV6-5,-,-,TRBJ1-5,TGTGCCAGCAGTTACCGGGGAGAAAGTCAGCCCCAGCATTTT,CASSYRGESQPQHF
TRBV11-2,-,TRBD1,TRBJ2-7,TGTGCCAGCAGCGGGATCACAGGGGGCTACAACGAGCAGTACTTC,CASSGITGGYNEQYF
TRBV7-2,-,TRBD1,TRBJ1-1,TGTGCCAGCAGCTTCCGACCGCAGGGGGACACTGAAGCTTTCTTT,CASSFRPQGDTEAFF
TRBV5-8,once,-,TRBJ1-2,TGTGCCAGCAGCCACGGAGGCGCTATCGGCTACACCTTC,CASSHGGAIGYTF
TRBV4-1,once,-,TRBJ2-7,TGCGCCAGCAGCCAAGTGGTAGGGAGCTCCTACGAGCAGTACTTC,CASSQVVGSSYEQYF
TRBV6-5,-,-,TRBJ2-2,TGTGCCAGCAAAAGGCAGGCCAACACCGGGGAGCTGTTTTTT,CASKRQANTGELFF
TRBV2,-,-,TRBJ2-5,TGTGCCAGCAGTGTAGAGAGAGAGACCCAGTACTTC,CASSVERETQYF
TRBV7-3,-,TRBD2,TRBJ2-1,TGTGCCAGCAGCCCCCGGCCGGGACTAGCGGGTCCCGGCAATGAGCAGTTCTTC,CASSPRPGLAGPGNEQFF
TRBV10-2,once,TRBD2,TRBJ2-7,TGCGCCAGCAGCACTATCTCTTGGACTAGCGGGGGCATCCCCTACGAGCAGTACTTC,CASSTISWTSGGIPYEQYF
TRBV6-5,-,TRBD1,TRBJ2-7,TGTGCCAGCAGTTACGCGATACAGGGGAAGCAGTACTTC,CASSYAIQGKQYF
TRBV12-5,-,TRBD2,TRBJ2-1,TGTGCTAGTGGTTTGGTAGGGACTAGCGGGGGGTACAATGAGCAGTTCTTC,CASGLVGTSGGYNEQFF
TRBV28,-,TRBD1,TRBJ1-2,TGTGCCAGCAGCCCAGGGGGTCTGGGGGGCTACACCTTC,CASSPGGLGGYTF
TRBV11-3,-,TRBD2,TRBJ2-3,TGTGCCAGCAGCGGAGGTAGCGGGGGCACAGATACGCAGTATTTT,CASSGGSGGTDTQYF
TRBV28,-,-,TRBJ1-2,TGTGCCAGCAAAAGTCAGGACAGCTTATATGGCTACACCTTC,CASKSQDSLYGYTF
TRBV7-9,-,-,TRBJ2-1,TGTGCCTCCCGGGGGGAGGGGGCCTACAATGAGCAGTTCTTC,CASRGEGAYNEQFF
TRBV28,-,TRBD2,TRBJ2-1,TGTGCCAGCAGTTCCGCCATGGGACTAGCGGACTACAATGAGCAGTTCTTC,CASSSAMGLADYNEQFF
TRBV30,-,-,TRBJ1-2,TGTGCCTGGAGCCGCAGGGATCCCCACTATGGCTACACCTTC,CAWSRRDPHYGYTF
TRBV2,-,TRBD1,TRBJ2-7,TGTGCCATCACAAAGCCCGGGACAGGCCTCTACGAGCAGTACTTC,CAITKPGTGLYEQYF
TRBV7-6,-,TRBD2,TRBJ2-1,TGTGCCAGCAGCCCCGCGAGCGGGGCAAGGGATGAGCAGTTCTTC,CASSPASGARDEQFF
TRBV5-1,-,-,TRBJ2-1,TGCGCCAGCAGCTTGGCCAGGACTACCTACTACAATGAGCAGTTCTTC,CASSLARTTYYNEQFF
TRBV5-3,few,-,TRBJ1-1,TGTGCCAGAAGCTTGGACAGGGAGAACACTGAAGCTTTCTTT,CARSLDRENTEAFF
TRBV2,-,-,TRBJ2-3,TGTGCCAGCAGTCCTGACTATACCCAATCTGATACGCAGTATTTT,CASSPDYTQSDTQYF
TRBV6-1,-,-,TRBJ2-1,TGTGCCAGCGGGCAGGGGGGCGGGAATGAGCAGTTCTTC,CASGQGGGNEQFF
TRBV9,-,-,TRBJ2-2,TGTGCCAGCAGCACCCCCTCGCGGGTGCCGAACACCGGGGAGCTGTTTTTT,CASSTPSRVPNTGELFF
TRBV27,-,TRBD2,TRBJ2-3,TGTGCCAGCAGTTCTCTGGGTGGGACTAGCGGGGGGGCAGATACGCAGTATTTT,CASSSLGGTSGGADTQYF